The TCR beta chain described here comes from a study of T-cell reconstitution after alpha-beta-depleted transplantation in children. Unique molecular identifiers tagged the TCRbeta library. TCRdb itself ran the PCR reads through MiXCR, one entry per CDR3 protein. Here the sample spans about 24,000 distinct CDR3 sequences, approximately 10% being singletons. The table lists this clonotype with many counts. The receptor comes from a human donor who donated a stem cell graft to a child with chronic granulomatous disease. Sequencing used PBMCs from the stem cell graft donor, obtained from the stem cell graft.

The CDR3 loop reads CSVDPTSGRTDTQYF. The CDR3 bases are TGCAGCGTTGATCCCACTAGCGGGAGAACAGATACGCAGTATTTT. The rearrangement links TRBV29-1 to TRBJ2-3; 11 nucleotides match TRBD2. Trimming at V came to 3 bases and at J to 3 bases, leaving 5 bases not matched to a gene. CDR1 and CDR2 (germline): SQVTM, ANQGSEA. This CDR3 has 15 residues.